This record covers a single T cell receptor beta chain. No cognate antigen has been identified for it. No quality values exist for individual bases; no much larger clone is one base distant. The study tested focal radiation therapy combined with CTLA-4 blockade (ipilimumab) in patients with chemo-refractory metastatic non-small-cell lung cancer. The data were obtained in a study of radiotherapy plus CTLA-4 blockade in lung cancer (dated by TCRdb to 2016 to 2018). Regarding the study in general: Objective responses occurred in 15% to 20% of enrolled patients, and 25% to 40% achieved disease control.

Spanning cysteine to phenylalanine, the CDR3 consists of 15 amino acids. Just the 45-base CDR3 DNA is kept, in frame starting at base 1. Per the germline V gene, SGHTA is the CDR1 and FQGNSA is the CDR2. Germline trimming amounts to 5 bases on V and 4 bases on J, with 6 as the count of junction bases outside the gene matches. Libraries were made using the immunoSEQ multiplex PCR assay. TCRdb re-hosts the immuneACCESS table, in-frame sequences only. Its copies lack some clones; in the studies checked, an unresolved V gene accounts for under half of them, and the cause for the rest is not known. The sample has about 49,000 clones on record, roughly 84% of them singletons. The ten biggest clones cover 7.8% of the sample. Summary of the overall study and its limitations: After treatment with radiotherapy and ipilimumab, TCR clones that originated in tumors expanded in peripheral blood. The strongest predictors of response were reported to be early dynamic shifts in blood T cell clones along with a rise in serum interferon-beta following radiation.

The source was peripheral blood, collected from a patient treated with radiotherapy plus ipilimumab. In this chain, TRBV7-2 is recombined with TRBJ2-7; TRBD1 lines up with 12 middle nucleotides. The clonotype comes from a human donor with non-small cell lung cancer whose response to radiotherapy plus ipilimumab could not be evaluated. This receptor has the CDR3 CASSLGTGGMYEQYF. The bases read TGTGCCAGCAGCCTCGGGACAGGGGGCATGTACGAGCAGTACTTC.